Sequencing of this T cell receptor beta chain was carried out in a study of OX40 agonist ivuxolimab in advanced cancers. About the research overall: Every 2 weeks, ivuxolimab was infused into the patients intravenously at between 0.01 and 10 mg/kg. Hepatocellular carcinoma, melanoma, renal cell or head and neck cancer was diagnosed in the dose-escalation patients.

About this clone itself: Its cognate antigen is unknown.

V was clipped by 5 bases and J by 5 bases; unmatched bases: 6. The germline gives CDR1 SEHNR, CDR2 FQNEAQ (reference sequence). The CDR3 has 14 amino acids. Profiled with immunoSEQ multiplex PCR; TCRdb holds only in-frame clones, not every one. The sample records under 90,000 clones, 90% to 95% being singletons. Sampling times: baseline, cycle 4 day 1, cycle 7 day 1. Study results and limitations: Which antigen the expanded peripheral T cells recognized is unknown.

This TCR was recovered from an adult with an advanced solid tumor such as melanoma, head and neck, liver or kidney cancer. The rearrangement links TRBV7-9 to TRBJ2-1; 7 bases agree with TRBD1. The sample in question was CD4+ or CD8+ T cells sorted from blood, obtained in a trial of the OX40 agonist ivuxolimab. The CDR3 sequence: CASSDDGTDNEQFF. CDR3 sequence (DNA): TGTGCCAGCAGCGACGACGGGACAGACAATGAGCAGTTCTTC.